The present entry profiles one TCR beta chain with its context. Its antigen is unidentified. The PCR had 60 Vbeta and 13 Jbeta primers. The repertoire was sequenced with immunoSEQ multiplex PCR; TCRdb's copy has only in-frame clones and lacks some. The sample features approximately 80,000 clones, with 1% to 1.4% in its top ten. The sample comes from a study of cytomegalovirus exposure and HLA in healthy donors. Whole-study results and caveats: In vitro data verified three CMV-associated chains as specific for CMV antigens.

The sequence came from a woman in her twenties or thirties in good health and CMV-seronegative. The sequencing input was PBMCs.

The CDR3 DNA reads TGTGCCAGCAGCTTGGGGGGGACAGATACGCAGTATTTT. Protein sequence: CASSLGGTDTQYF. The rearrangement joins TRBV7-6 to TRBJ2-3; 7 bases line up with TRBD2. The J segment lost 3 bases and the V segment lost 3 bases, leaving 0 bases of the junction unmatched. Per germline, CDR1 SGHVS and CDR2 FNYEAQ. The CDR3 consists of 13 residues.